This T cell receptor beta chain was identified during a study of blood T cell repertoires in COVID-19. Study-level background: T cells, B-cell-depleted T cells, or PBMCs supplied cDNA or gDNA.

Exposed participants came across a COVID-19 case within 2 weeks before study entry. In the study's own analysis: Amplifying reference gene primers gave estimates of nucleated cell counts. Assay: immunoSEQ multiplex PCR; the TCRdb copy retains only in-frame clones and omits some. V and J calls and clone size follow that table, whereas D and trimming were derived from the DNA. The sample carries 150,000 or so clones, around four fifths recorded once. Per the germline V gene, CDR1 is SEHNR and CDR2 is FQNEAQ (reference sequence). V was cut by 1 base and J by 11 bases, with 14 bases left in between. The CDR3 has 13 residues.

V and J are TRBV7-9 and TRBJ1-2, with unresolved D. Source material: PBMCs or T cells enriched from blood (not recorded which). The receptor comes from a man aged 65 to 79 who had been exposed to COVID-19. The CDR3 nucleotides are TGTGCCAGCAGCTTAGTGGCATCTTTTTTGTACACCTTC. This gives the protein CASSLVASFLYTF.